Listed here are 21 T cell receptor beta chains from one sample, sequenced in a study of identical twins. TCRdb re-analysed the 5' RACE reads in MiXCR, keeping a single row per CDR3 protein. The repertoire includes hundreds of thousands of distinct CDR3 sequences, about 24% of them detected once, and over 2.5% sits in the top ten. A further study also used this sample, focusing on T cells expressing NK-cell markers.

The specimen was CD4+ T cells sorted from blood. These receptors were collected from a woman under 30 in good health.

In this sample, this clonotype turned up a few times. The J gene is TRBJ1-2, the V gene TRBV3-1; 7 bases map to TRBD1. Per germline, CDR1 LGHDT and CDR2 YNNKEL (reference sequence). The CDR3 is 17 amino acids. The V gene end was trimmed by 0 bases and the J gene end by 8 bases; junction bases not matched to a gene: 15. The CDR3 protein is CASSQDSGAGQDFGYTF. DNA for the CDR3: TGTGCCAGCAGCCAAGATTCGGGGGCAGGACAGGACTTCGGCTACACCTTC.

The chain employs TRBV10-1 and TRBJ2-7; weak D call: TRBD2 (5 bases). V was pared by 6 bases and J by 6 bases, with 18 bases between. Germline CDR1 WNHNN, CDR2 SYGVQD (reference sequence). This CDR3 contains 14 residues. The CDR3 here is CASSPLLGDVEQYF. CDR3 nucleotides: TGCGCCAGCAGCCCCCTACTCGGGGATGTCGAGCAGTACTTC.

The sample holds a few counts of this clonotype. The chain links TRBV4-1 to TRBJ2-4, with D possibly called TRBD1 or TRBD2 (6 bases each). V gave up 1 base and J gave up 0 bases, with 10 bases separating them. Germline-derived CDR1 and CDR2 are MGHRA and YSYEKL. The CDR3 extends over 16 amino acids. The CDR3 loop reads CASSQAGAKAKNIQYF. The CDR3 DNA follows: TGCGCCAGCAGCCAAGCGGGGGCTAAAGCCAAAAACATTCAGTACTTC.

Turning to this clonotype: A read error may be the cause here, since a much bigger clone is one base away. The chain uses TRBV30 and TRBJ2-2, with TRBD2 matching over 7 bases. Per germline, CDR1 GTSNPN and CDR2 SVGIG (reference sequence). The CDR3 loop spans 15 amino acids. J gave up 3 bases and V 8 bases, and 12 bases lay outside the gene matches. The CDR3 protein is CALTGGLWDTGELFF. Written as DNA, the CDR3 is TGTGCCCTCACGGGGGGACTATGGGACACCGGGGAGCTGTTTTTT.

V gene TRBV3-1 combines with J gene TRBJ2-7, with a weak D call TRBD1 (5 bases). V was clipped by 6 bases and J by 6 bases, with 15 bases between them. The CDR3 is 13 amino acids. CDR1 and CDR2 from the germline V gene are LGHDT and YNNKEL (reference sequence). The CDR3 loop reads CASRAGIRTEQYF. The CDR3 DNA follows: TGTGCCAGCAGAGCAGGGATTCGTACCGAGCAGTACTTC.

The V gene is TRBV15, the J gene TRBJ2-5; D unresolved. The CDR3 length is 12 residues. Per the germline V gene, CDR1 is LNHNV and CDR2 is YYDKDF (reference sequence). V was pared by 0 bases and J by 8 bases, with 7 bases between. CDR3 protein: CATSRDQATQYF. For the CDR3, the DNA is TGTGCCACCAGCAGAGATCAGGCCACCCAGTACTTC.

CDR3 sequence: CASSGWDEQFF. CDR3 nucleotides: TGTGCCAGCAGTGGGTGGGATGAGCAGTTCTTC. This sequence joins TRBV2 and TRBJ2-1, with D unresolved. CDR3 length equals 11 residues. The ends were cut back, 4 bases at V and 8 bases at J, with 6 bases in the middle. Germline CDR1 SNHLY, CDR2 FYNNEI.

The chain recombines TRBV18 with TRBJ2-7; the match to TRBD2 covers 7 bases. The CDR3 loop spans 14 amino acids. The ends lost 6 bases at V and 2 bases at J; junction bases unmatched: 7. Germline lookup yields CDR1 KGHSH and CDR2 LQKENI. The CDR3 DNA sequence: TGTGCCAGCTCCCGGGGAGGGGTGGCCTACGAGCAGTACTTC. This sequence encodes CASSRGGVAYEQYF.

The chain is built from TRBV11-3 and TRBJ2-1; D might be TRBD2 (6 bases). The CDR3 spans 16 residues. CDR1 SGHNT and CDR2 YENEEA come from the germline V gene. Trimming stripped 5 bases from V and 10 bases from J, with 24 bases between. CDR3 DNA sequence: TGTGCCAGCAGCCTACAATCAACGGCGGGAATATGGGAGCAGTTCTTC. Translating it yields CASSLQSTAGIWEQFF.

The chain has TRBV6-5 and TRBJ2-3, with TRBD2 matching over 13 bases. The CDR3 spans 16 residues. J lost 7 bases, V lost 4 bases, and 8 bases had no gene match. Germline CDR1 and CDR2: MNHEY and SVGAGI. The CDR3 loop is CASSSTLAGGPNTQYF. The CDR3, as DNA: TGTGCCAGCAGTTCCACACTAGCGGGAGGGCCTAATACGCAGTATTTT.

In its sample, this clonotype was seen once. This chain uses TRBV7-2 with TRBJ2-5, with 14 positions matching TRBD2. The CDR3 spans 16 residues. Germline V lookup: CDR1 SGHTA, CDR2 FQGNSA. V dropped 4 bases and J dropped 14; count of bases not matched to a gene: 15. The CDR3 reads CASSSLSWTSGGPKYF. The CDR3 DNA sequence: TGTGCCAGCAGCTCACTATCATGGACTAGCGGGGGGCCCAAATACTTC.

A few counts support this clonotype. As DNA, the CDR3 is TGTGCCAGCAGCAAAGAAGAAGGCAGCACAGATACGCAGTATTTT. It specifies CASSKEEGSTDTQYF. This chain joins TRBV21-1 and TRBJ2-3. TRBV21-1 is described as a pseudogene. The CDR3 runs 15 residues.

In DNA, the CDR3 is TGTGCCATCAGAGACAGTGCCGGGGCCAACGTCCTGACTTTC. Its protein is CAIRDSAGANVLTF. J is TRBJ2-6 and V is TRBV10-3, with D possibly being TRBD1 (5 bases). V lost 6 bases, J lost 4 bases, and 10 bases lay in between. The V gene's germline CDR1 is ENHRY and CDR2 SYGVKD. CDR3 size: 14 residues.

This clonotype was seen more than once but under ten times. V usage is TRBV20-1 and J usage is TRBJ2-1, with TRBD2 identical over 10 bases. The V gene end was trimmed by 6 bases and the J gene end by 1 base; junction bases not matched to a gene: 9. The CDR3 has 16 residues. The germline gives CDR1 DFQATT, CDR2 SNEGSKA (reference sequence). In nucleotides, the CDR3 is TGCAGTGCCATCTCCTCTAGCGGGAGTTCCTACAATGAGCAGTTCTTC. Translated: CSAISSSGSSYNEQFF.

The chain recombines TRBV12-3 or TRBV12-4 with TRBJ2-2; maybe TRBD1 (6 bases). The CDR3 contains 16 residues. V dropped 4 bases and J dropped 6 bases, with 18 bases sitting between them. CDR3 coding DNA: TGTGCCAGCAGTTCCCCAACTGCAGGGGACCCCGGGGAGCTGTTTTTT. Its protein is CASSSPTAGDPGELFF.

The CDR3 sequence: CSAIRGATDTQYF. CDR3 bases: TGCAGTGCTATCCGGGGGGCCACAGATACGCAGTATTTT. The chain has TRBV20-1 and TRBJ2-3; D possibly corresponds to TRBD2 (7 bases). Germline V gene data show CDR1 as DFQATT and CDR2 as SNEGSKA (reference sequence). V lost 4 bases, J lost 2 bases, and 10 bases lay in between. This CDR3 region has 13 residues.

V and J are TRBV5-1 and TRBJ2-5, with D perhaps TRBD2 (6 bases). CDR3 length: 13 residues. Germline V gene sequence: CDR1 SGHRS, CDR2 YFSETQ. Deletions cut 3 bases from V and 3 bases from J, with 9 bases between. This CDR3 reads CASSYPGEETQYF. The CDR3 DNA is TGCGCCAGCAGCTACCCGGGGGAAGAGACCCAGTACTTC.

The chain combines TRBV5-1 with TRBJ1-1; D unclear. Trimming left V 0 bases short and J 2 bases short, with 14 bases between. The CDR3 length is 16 residues. CDR1 and CDR2 (germline): SGHRS, YFSETQ. The CDR3 reads CASSLAARGTNTEAFF. Written as DNA, the CDR3 is TGCGCCAGCAGCTTGGCCGCACGGGGAACTAACACTGAAGCTTTCTTT.

This clonotype was seen more than once but under ten times. The chain joins TRBV20-1 to TRBJ2-1, with 11 bases that match TRBD2. The V segment lost 5 bases and the J segment 5 bases; nucleotides outside the gene matches: 8. CDR3 size: 15 residues. Germline CDR1 DFQATT, CDR2 SNEGSKA (reference sequence). The CDR3 DNA reads as TGCAGTGCTTTGAAGCCTAGCGGGGGGAACAATGAGCAGTTCTTC. This encodes CSALKPSGGNNEQFF.

This clonotype occurred many times. The CDR3 sequence: CASTSGTGDNQPQHF. Written as DNA, the CDR3 is TGCGCCAGCACATCCGGGACAGGGGACAATCAGCCCCAGCATTTT. V gene TRBV5-1 combines with J gene TRBJ1-5, with 10 bases that match TRBD1. The J segment lost 3 bases and the V segment lost 6 bases, leaving 6 bases of the junction unmatched. The CDR3 runs 15 residues. Germline V lookup: CDR1 SGHRS, CDR2 YFSETQ.

This clonotype was seen many times. V and J are TRBV29-1 and TRBJ2-3, with 8 nucleotides matching TRBD2. V was clipped by 1 base and J by 4 bases; unmatched bases: 4. Germline lookup yields CDR1 SQVTM and CDR2 ANQGSEA. This CDR3 is 14 amino acids long. This CDR3 reads CSVEGGAGADTQYF. The CDR3 DNA follows: TGCAGCGTTGAAGGGGGAGCGGGGGCAGATACGCAGTATTTT.